This record concerns one T cell receptor (beta chain) sequence. Using immunoSEQ multiplex PCR, the repertoire was profiled, and TCRdb retains in-frame clones only, with some absent. The sample lists about 22,000 clones, about 83% seen once, with 48% in the top ten. CDR3 length equals 14 residues. Trimming pared 0 bases from V and 9 bases from J, leaving 13 bases between. Germline values: CDR1 SGHKS, CDR2 YYEKEE (reference sequence). This sample was included in a study of blood T cell repertoires in COVID-19. In the study overall: Samples taken during acute and convalescent COVID-19 were collected in the United States, Italy and Spain.

The sequence derives from a man between 65 and 85 years old with acute or convalescent COVID-19. V gene TRBV5-5 combines with J gene TRBJ1-5; D not resolved. The source material was peripheral blood. The CDR3 bases are TGTGCCAGCAGCTTGGCCCAGGTTCCCCTGCCCCAGCATTTT. It yields the protein CASSLAQVPLPQHF.